The 8 T cell receptor beta chains below come from one sample, sequenced in a study of CD8 T cells in Susac syndrome. Random-hexamer reverse transcription was applied to roughly 0.5 to 1 ug RNA. TCRdb re-called the immunoSEQ multiplex PCR reads with MiXCR, one entry per CDR3 protein. Altogether some 200,000 distinct CDR3 sequences are present, 80% to 95% being singletons, with the ten largest covering less than 0.15%. The sequencing sample was made of CD8+ T cells from PBMCs. All receptors derive from a human donor with multiple sclerosis.

The chain is built from TRBV5-4 and TRBJ2-5; D is perhaps TRBD1 (5 bases). The V gene lost 2 bases and the J gene lost 1 base, with 15 bases spanning the gap. Germline CDR1 and CDR2: SGHNT and YYREEE (reference sequence). The CDR3 is 16 amino acids. This chain's CDR3 is CASSFEFGDSQETQYF. CDR3 DNA: TGTGCCAGCAGCTTCGAGTTCGGTGACAGCCAAGAGACCCAGTACTTC.

The rearrangement links TRBV5-4 to TRBJ2-5; perhaps TRBD1 as D (6 bases). Trimming shortened V by 4 bases and J by 1 base, and 14 bases separated the two germline ends. CDR1 and CDR2 (germline): SGHNT, YYREEE (reference sequence). The CDR3 is made up of 15 amino acids. The CDR3 reads CASSPTWGRQETQYF. The CDR3 nucleotides are TGTGCCAGCAGCCCGACGTGGGGGCGCCAAGAGACCCAGTACTTC.

This clonotype was seen only a few times. The chain has TRBV27 and TRBJ2-7; D call uncertain. CDR3 length: 13 residues. Germline lookup yields CDR1 MNHEY and CDR2 SMNVEV (reference sequence). V lost 4 bases and J lost 0, with 7 bases in between. CDR3 nucleotide sequence: TGTGCCAGCAGTTATCGGAGCTCCTACGAGCAGTACTTC. Its translation: CASSYRSSYEQYF.

The chain combines TRBV12-3 or TRBV12-4 with TRBJ1-1; no reliable D call. This CDR3 has 15 residues. V was shortened by 7 bases and J by 5 bases, with 20 bases between the two germline ends. CDR3 sequence reads: CASTPAGLRETEAFF. For the CDR3, the DNA is TGTGCCAGCACTCCTGCCGGTTTACGGGAAACTGAAGCTTTCTTT.

The chain links TRBV4-1 to TRBJ2-7; D is unresolved. The V end was cut by 1 base, the J end by 0 bases, with 7 bases between. Germline V lookup: CDR1 MGHRA, CDR2 YSYEKL. CDR3 length: 14 amino acids. In DNA form, the CDR3 reads TGCGCCAGCAGCCAAGGACTGAGCTCCTACGAGCAGTACTTC. Amino acid sequence: CASSQGLSSYEQYF.

The chain links TRBV7-6 to TRBJ2-4; D is undetermined. There are 16 residues in the CDR3. Deletions cut 4 bases from V and 6 bases from J, with 19 bases between. Germline assignment: CDR1 SGHVS and CDR2 FNYEAQ. The CDR3 bases are TGTGCCAGCAGCTGTAGCTACCCTGACCTTCGAAACATTCAGTACTTC. Protein product: CASSCSYPDLRNIQYF. The full variable domain, completed using reference TRBV7-6 and TRBJ2-4, is GAGVSQSPRYKVTKRGQDVALRCDPISGHVSLYWYRQALGQGPEFLTYFNYEAQQDKSGLPNDRFSAERPEGSISTLTIQRTEQRDSAMYRCASSCSYPDLRNIQYFGAGTRLSVL.

The rearrangement links TRBV7-8 to TRBJ1-2; D gene unclear. Germline assignment: CDR1 SGHVS and CDR2 FQNEAQ. The CDR3 consists of 13 residues. With 0 bases removed from V and 6 bases from J, the gap between germline ends came to 8 bases. The CDR3 sequence is CASSLATVDGYTF. The CDR3 nucleotides are TGTGCCAGCAGCTTAGCAACGGTGGATGGCTACACCTTC.

The chain combines TRBV6-2 or TRBV6-3 with TRBJ2-7; TRBD1 matches at 9 bases. This CDR3 is 14 amino acids long. Germline V gene data show CDR1 as MNHEY and CDR2 as SVGEGT. Germline trimming cut 2 bases from V and 5 bases from J; bases unmatched to any gene: 4. The DNA for the CDR3 is TGTGCCAGCAGTTACCTCGGACAGGGGAACGAGCAGTACTTC. This translates into CASSYLGQGNEQYF.